This TCR beta chain was captured in a study of cytomegalovirus exposure and HLA in healthy donors. Across the study: The same platform as the approximately 670 first-cohort repertoires was used for the 100 to 150 validation repertoires, a later analysis reported.

This clone was observed a single time. Its antigen is unknown. Data came from immunoSEQ multiplex PCR; TCRdb stores just in-frame clones and leaves some out. The repertoire includes under 200,000 clones, about 90% of them detected once, and about 2.9% sits in the top ten. Findings and caveats of the study: Rare TCR sequences dominated, though some public TCRs recurred in many donors. Cytomegalovirus status, reportedly, was diagnosed with high specificity and sensitivity by the classifier. Under in vitro conditions, three CMV-associated chains were confirmed as specific for CMV antigens.

Germline lookup yields CDR1 LGHNA and CDR2 YNFKEQ. With V trimmed by 0 bases and J by 8 bases, 4 bases remained unmatched. The CDR3 length is 15 residues. The chain joins TRBV4-2 to TRBJ2-1, with 10 bases aligning to TRBD2. The sequencing input was PBMCs. The sequence derives from a young woman in good health and CMV-seropositive. CDR3 in amino acids: CASSQEIGTSDEQFF. The CDR3, as DNA: TGTGCCAGCAGCCAAGAGATCGGGACTAGCGATGAGCAGTTCTTC.